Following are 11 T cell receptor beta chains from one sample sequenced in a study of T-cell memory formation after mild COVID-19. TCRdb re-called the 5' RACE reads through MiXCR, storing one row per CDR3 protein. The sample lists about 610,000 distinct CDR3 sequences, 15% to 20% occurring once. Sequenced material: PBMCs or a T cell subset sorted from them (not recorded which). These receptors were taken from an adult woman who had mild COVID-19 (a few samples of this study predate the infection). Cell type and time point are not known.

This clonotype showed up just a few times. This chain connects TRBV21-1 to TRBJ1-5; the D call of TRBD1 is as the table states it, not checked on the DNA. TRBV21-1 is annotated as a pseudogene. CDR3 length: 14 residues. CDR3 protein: CARTGEPSNQPQHF. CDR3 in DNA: TGTGCCAGAACAGGGGAACCTAGCAATCAGCCCCAGCATTTT.

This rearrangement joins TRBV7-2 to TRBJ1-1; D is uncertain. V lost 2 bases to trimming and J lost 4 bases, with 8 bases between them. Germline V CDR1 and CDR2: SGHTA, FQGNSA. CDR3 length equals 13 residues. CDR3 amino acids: CASSLFRATEAFF. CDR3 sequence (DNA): TGTGCCAGCAGCTTATTTAGGGCCACTGAAGCTTTCTTT.

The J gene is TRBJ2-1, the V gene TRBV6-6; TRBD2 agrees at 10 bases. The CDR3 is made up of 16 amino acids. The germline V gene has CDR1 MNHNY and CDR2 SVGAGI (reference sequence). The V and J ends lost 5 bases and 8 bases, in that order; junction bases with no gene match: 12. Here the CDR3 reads CASSPTSGILGDEQFF. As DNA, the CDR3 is TGTGCCAGCAGTCCCACTAGCGGGATACTGGGAGATGAGCAGTTCTTC.

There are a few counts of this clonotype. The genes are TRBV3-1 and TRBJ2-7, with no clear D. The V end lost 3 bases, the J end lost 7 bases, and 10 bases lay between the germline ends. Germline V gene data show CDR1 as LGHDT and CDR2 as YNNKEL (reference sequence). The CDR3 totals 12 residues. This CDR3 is CASSQARYEQYF. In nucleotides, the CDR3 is TGTGCCAGCAGCCAGGCTCGCTATGAGCAGTACTTC.

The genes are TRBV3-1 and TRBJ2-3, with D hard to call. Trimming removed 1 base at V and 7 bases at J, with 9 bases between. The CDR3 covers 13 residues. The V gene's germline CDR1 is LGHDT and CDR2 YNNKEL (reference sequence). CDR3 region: CASSQGPTYTQYF. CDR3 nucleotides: TGTGCCAGCAGCCAAGGACCAACCTATACGCAGTATTTT.

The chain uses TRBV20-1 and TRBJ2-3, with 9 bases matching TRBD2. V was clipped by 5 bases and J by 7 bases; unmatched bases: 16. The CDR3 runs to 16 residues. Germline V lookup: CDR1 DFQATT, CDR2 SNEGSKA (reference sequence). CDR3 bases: TGCAGTGCTCCACAGGTTGCGGGGGGGGTGCGAAATACGCAGTATTTT. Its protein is CSAPQVAGGVRNTQYF.

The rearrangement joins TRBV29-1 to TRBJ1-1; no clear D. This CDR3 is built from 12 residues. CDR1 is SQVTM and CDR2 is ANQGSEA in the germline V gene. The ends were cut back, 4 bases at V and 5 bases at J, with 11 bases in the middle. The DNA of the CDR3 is TGCAGCGTTGTTCGGGGAAGGACTGAAGCTTTCTTT. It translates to CSVVRGRTEAFF. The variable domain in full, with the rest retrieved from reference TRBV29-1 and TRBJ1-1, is SAVISQKPSRDICQRGTSLTIQCQVDSQVTMMFWYRQQPGQSLTLIATANQGSEATYESGFVIDKFPISRPNLTFSTLTVSNMSPEDSSIYLCSVVRGRTEAFFGQGTRLTVV.

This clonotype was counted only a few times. This CDR3 is CSVSMNTEAFF. The CDR3 coding sequence is TGCAGCGTCTCAATGAACACTGAAGCTTTCTTT. V gene TRBV29-1 combines with J gene TRBJ1-1; D is unresolved. The CDR3 totals 11 residues. The ends were cut back, 6 bases at V and 0 bases at J, with 5 bases in the middle. Per the germline V gene, CDR1 is SQVTM and CDR2 is ANQGSEA. Drawing the rest from reference TRBV29-1 and TRBJ1-1, the complete variable domain is SAVISQKPSRDICQRGTSLTIQCQVDSQVTMMFWYRQQPGQSLTLIATANQGSEATYESGFVIDKFPISRPNLTFSTLTVSNMSPEDSSIYLCSVSMNTEAFFGQGTRLTVV.

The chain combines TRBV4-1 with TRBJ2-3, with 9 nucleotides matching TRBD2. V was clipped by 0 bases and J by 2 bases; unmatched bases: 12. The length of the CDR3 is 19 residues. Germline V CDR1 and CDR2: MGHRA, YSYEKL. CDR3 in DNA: TGCGCCAGCAGCCAAGATTGGATCGCAGCGGGGGGCGCCACAGATACGCAGTATTTT. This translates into CASSQDWIAAGGATDTQYF.

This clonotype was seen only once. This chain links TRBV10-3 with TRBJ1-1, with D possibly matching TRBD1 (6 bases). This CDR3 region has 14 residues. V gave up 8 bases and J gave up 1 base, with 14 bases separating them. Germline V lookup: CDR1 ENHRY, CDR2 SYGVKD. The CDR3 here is CAIGTQTGNTEAFF. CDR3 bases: TGTGCCATCGGCACCCAGACAGGGAACACTGAAGCTTTCTTT.

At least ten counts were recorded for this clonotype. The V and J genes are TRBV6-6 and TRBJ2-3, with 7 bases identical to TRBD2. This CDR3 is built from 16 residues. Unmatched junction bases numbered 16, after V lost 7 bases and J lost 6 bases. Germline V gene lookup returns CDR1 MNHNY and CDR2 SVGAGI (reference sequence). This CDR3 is CASISRGGSLGDTQYF. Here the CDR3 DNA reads TGTGCCAGCATCAGCCGAGGCGGGAGCCTTGGGGATACGCAGTATTTT.